The entry that follows covers one TCR beta chain sequence. No antigen is known for it. This entry is derived from a study of T cells after yellow fever vaccination. Study-wide context: Fractions containing few cells were prepared with SMART-Seq v4 Ultra Low Input.

Study results and limitations: The bulk population could contribute abundant contaminating clonotypes to FACS-sorted repertoires. Post-booster reappearance was seen for most primary-vaccination clones (about 96% CD4, 88% CD8).

TCRdb called the 5' RACE reads again in MiXCR, with one record for every CDR3 protein. This table holds under 250,000 distinct CDR3 sequences, approximately 3% found once. The CDR3 is made up of 15 amino acids. Germline CDR1 and CDR2: SGHRS and YFSETQ. V dropped 2 bases and J dropped 3; count of bases not matched to a gene: 3. The genes are TRBV5-1 and TRBJ2-5; TRBD1 agrees at 11 bases. The sample here was CD4+ T cells sorted from PBMCs, taken 10 days after the yellow fever booster vaccination. The TCR sequence derives from a man aged 18 to 29 who received the YFV17D yellow fever vaccine. Here the CDR3 reads CASSFGTGGEETQYF. Here the CDR3 DNA reads TGCGCCAGCAGCTTCGGGACAGGGGGTGAAGAGACCCAGTACTTC. The full variable domain, in which reference TRBV5-1 and TRBJ2-5 provide the parts outside the CDR3, is KAGVTQTPRYLIKTRGQQVTLSCSPISGHRSVSWYQQTPGQGLQFLFEYFSETQRNKGNFPGRFSGRQFSNSRSEMNVSTLELGDSALYLCASSFGTGGEETQYFGPGTRLLVL.